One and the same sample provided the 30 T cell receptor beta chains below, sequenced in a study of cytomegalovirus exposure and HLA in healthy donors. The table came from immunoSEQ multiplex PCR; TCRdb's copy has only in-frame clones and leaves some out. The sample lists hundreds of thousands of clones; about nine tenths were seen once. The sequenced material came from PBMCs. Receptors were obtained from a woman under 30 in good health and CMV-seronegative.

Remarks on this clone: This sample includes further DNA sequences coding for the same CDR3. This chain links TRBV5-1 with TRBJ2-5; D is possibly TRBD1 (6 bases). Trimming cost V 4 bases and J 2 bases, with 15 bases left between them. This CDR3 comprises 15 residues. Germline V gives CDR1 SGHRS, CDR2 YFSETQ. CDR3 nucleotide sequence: TGCGCCAGCAGCCCCGAGGACAGACCTCAAGAGACCCAGTACTTC. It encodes CASSPEDRPQETQYF.

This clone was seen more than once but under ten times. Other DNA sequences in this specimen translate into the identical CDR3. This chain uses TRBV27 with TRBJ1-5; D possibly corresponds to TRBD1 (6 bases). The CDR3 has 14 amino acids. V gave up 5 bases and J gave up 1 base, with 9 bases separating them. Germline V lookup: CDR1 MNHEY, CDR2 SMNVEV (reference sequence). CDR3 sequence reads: CASSTGQSNQPQHF. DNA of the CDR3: TGTGCCAGCAGTACTGGACAGAGCAATCAGCCCCAGCATTTT.

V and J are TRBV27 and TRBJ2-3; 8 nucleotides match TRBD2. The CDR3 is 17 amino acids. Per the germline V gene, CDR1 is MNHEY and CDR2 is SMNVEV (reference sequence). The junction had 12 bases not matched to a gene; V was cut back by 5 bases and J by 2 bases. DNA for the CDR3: TGTGCCAGCAGTCGAATACCTCCGGGGGGGCTCACAGATACGCAGTATTTT. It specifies CASSRIPPGGLTDTQYF.

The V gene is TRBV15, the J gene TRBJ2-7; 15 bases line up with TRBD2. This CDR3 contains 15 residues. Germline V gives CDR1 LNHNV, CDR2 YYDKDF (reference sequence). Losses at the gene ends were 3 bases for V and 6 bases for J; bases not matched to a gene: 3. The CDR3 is CATSRGGLAGGEQYF. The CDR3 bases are TGTGCCACCAGCAGGGGGGGACTAGCGGGAGGCGAGCAGTACTTC.

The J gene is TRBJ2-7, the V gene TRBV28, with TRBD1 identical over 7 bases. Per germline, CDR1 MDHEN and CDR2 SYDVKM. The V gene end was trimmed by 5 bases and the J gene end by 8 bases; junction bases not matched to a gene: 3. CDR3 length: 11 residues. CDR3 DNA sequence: TGTGCCAGCAGTCTACAGGGGCAGCAGTACTTC. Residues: CASSLQGQQYF.

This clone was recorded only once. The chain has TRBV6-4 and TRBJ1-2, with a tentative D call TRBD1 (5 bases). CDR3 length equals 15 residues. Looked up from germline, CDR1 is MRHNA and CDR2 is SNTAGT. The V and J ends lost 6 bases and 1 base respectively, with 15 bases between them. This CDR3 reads CASSRRAGLNYGYTF. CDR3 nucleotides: TGTGCCAGCAGCCGCCGCGCGGGGCTTAACTATGGCTACACCTTC.

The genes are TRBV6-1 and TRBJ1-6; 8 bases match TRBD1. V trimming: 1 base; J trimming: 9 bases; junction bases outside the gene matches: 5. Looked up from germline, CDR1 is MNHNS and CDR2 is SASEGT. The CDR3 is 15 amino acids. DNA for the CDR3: TGTGCCAGCAGTGAAGGTTACAGGGGGGGTTCACCCCTCCACTTT. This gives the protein CASSEGYRGGSPLHF.

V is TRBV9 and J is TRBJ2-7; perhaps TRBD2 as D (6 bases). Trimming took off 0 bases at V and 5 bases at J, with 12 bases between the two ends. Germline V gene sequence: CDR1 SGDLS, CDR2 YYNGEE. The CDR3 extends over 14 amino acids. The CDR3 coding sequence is TGTGCCAGCAGCGTAGGGCGGGGAGAGGACGAGCAGTACTTC. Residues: CASSVGRGEDEQYF.

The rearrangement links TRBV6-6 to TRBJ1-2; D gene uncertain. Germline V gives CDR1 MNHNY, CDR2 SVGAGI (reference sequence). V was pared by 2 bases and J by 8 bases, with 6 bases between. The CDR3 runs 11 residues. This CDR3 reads CASSYLEGYTF. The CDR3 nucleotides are TGTGCCAGCAGTTACCTAGAAGGCTACACCTTC.

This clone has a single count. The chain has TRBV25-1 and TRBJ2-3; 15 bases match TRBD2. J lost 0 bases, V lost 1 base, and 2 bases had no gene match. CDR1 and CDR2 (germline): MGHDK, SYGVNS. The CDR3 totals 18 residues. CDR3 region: CASSEWTSGGASTDTQYF. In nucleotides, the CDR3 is TGTGCCAGCAGTGAATGGACTAGCGGGGGGGCTAGCACAGATACGCAGTATTTT.

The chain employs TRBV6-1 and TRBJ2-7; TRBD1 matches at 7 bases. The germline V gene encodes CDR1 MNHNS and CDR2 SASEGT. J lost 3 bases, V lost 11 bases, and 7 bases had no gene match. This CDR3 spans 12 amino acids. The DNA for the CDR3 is TGTGCCGCGTCCCGACAGGGCTACGAGCAGTACTTC. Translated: CAASRQGYEQYF.

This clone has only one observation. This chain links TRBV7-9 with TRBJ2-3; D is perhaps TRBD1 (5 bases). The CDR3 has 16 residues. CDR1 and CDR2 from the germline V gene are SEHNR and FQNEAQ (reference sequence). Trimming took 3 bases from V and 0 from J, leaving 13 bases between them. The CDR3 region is CASSLGRGLSTDTQYF. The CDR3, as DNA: TGTGCCAGCAGCTTGGGGCGAGGCCTTAGCACAGATACGCAGTATTTT.

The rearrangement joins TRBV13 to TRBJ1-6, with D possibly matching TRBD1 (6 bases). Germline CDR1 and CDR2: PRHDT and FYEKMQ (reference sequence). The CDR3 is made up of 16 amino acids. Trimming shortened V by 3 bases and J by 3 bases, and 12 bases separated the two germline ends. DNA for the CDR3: TGTGCCAGCAGCTTCGACAGGACTGTCTATAATTCACCCCTCCACTTT. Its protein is CASSFDRTVYNSPLHF.

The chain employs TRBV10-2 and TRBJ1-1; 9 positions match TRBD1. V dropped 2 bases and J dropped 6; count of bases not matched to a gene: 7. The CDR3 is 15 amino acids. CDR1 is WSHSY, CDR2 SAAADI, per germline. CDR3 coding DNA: TGCGCCAGCAGTGAGACGGGACAGGGTCTCCCTGAAGCTTTCTTT. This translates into CASSETGQGLPEAFF.

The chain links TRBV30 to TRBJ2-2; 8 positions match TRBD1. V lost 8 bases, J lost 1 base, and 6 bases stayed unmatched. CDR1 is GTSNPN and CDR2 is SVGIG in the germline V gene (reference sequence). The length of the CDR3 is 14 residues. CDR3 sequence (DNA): TGTGCCGGCGCAGGGGGCCGGAACACCGGGGAGCTGTTTTTT. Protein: CAGAGGRNTGELFF.

In DNA form, the CDR3 reads TGTGCCATCAGTGAGTCGGAGCGTGAGACCCAGTACTTC. Its translation: CAISESERETQYF. V gene TRBV10-3 combines with J gene TRBJ2-5; D is unclear. Germline-derived CDR1 and CDR2 are ENHRY and SYGVKD. Trimming left V 0 bases short and J 5 bases short, with 7 bases between. This CDR3 has 13 residues.

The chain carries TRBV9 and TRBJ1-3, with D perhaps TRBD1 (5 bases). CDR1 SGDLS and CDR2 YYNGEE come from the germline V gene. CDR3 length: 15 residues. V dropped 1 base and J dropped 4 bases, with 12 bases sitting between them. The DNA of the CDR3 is TGTGCCAGCAGCGTACGGGGGGTAGGAGGAAACACCATATATTTT. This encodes CASSVRGVGGNTIYF.

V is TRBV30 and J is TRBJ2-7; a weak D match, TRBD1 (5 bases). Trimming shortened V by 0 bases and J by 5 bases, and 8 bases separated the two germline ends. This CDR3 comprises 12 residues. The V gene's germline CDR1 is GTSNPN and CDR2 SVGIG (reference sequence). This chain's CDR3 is CAWSVRGDEQYF. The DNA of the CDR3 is TGTGCCTGGAGTGTAAGGGGCGACGAGCAGTACTTC.

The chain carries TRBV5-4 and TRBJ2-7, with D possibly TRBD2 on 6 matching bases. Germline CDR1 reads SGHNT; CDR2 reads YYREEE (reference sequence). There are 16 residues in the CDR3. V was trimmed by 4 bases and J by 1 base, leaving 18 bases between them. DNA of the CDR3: TGTGCCAGCAGCACCTTTTGGGGGGACGAGTCCTACGAGCAGTACTTC. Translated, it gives CASSTFWGDESYEQYF.

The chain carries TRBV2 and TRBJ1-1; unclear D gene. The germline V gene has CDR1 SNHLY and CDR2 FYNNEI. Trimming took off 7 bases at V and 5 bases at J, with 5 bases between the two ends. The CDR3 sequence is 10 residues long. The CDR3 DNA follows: TGTGCCAGCATCACTACTGAAGCTTTCTTT. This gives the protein CASITTEAFF.

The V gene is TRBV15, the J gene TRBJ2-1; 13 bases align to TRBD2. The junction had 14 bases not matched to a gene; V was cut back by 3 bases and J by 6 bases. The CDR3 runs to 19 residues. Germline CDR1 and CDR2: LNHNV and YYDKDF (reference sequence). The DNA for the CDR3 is TGTGCCACCAGCAGCGGTCTTCCCGGGACTAGCGGGAAGGGCAATGAGCAGTTCTTC. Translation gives CATSSGLPGTSGKGNEQFF.

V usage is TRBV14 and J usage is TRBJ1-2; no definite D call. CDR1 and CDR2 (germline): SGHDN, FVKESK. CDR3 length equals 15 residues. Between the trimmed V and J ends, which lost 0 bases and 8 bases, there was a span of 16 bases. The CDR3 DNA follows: TGTGCCAGCAGCCAAGATTTCGGCGCTCCGCGGGGCTACACCTTC. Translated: CASSQDFGAPRGYTF.

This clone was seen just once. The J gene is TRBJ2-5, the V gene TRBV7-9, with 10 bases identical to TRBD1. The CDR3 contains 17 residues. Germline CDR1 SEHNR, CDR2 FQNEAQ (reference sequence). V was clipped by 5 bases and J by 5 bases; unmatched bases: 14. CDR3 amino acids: CASSPGYLGQGRETQYF. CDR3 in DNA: TGTGCCAGCAGCCCGGGGTATTTGGGACAGGGGAGGGAGACCCAGTACTTC.

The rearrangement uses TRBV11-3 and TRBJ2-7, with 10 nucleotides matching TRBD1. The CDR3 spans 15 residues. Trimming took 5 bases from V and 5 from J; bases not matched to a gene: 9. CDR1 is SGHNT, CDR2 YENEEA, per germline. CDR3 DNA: TGTGCCAGCAGCCGAACCGGGACAGGGGTGCACGAGCAGTACTTC. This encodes CASSRTGTGVHEQYF. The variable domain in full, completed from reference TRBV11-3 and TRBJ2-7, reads EAGVVQSPRYKIIEKKQPVAFWCNPISGHNTLYWYLQNLGQGPELLIRYENEEAVDDSQLPKDRFSAERLKGVDSTLKIQPAELGDSAVYLCASSRTGTGVHEQYFGPGTRLTVT.

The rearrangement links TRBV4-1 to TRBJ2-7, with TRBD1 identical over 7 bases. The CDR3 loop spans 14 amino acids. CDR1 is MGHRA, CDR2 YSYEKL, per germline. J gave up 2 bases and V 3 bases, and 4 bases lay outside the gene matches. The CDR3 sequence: CASSQYTGAYEQYF. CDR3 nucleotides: TGCGCCAGCAGCCAGTACACAGGGGCCTACGAGCAGTACTTC.

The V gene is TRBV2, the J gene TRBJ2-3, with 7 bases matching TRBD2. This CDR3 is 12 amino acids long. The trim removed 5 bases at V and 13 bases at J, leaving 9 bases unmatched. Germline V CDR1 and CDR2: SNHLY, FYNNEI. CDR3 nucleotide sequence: TGTGCCAGCAGTCTACTAGCGTTTGAAGAGTATTTT. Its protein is CASSLLAFEEYF.

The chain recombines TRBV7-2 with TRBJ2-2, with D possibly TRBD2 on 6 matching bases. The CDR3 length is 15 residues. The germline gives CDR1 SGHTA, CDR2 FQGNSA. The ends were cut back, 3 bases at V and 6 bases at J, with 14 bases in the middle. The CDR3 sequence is CASSFEHWGAGELFF. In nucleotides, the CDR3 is TGTGCCAGCAGCTTTGAGCACTGGGGGGCCGGGGAGCTGTTTTTT.

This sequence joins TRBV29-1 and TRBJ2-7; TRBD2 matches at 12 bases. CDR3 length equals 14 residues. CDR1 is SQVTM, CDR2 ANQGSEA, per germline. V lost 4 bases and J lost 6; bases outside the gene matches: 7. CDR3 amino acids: CSVAPSGRASEQYF. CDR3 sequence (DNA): TGCAGCGTTGCCCCTAGCGGGAGGGCCTCCGAGCAGTACTTC.

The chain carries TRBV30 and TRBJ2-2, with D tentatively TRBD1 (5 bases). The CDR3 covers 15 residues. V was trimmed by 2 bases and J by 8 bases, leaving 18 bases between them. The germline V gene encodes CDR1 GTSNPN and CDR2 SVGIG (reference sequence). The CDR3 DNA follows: TGTGCCTGGAGTCCCGATCCAGGGATAGCTGGGGAGCTGTTTTTT. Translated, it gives CAWSPDPGIAGELFF.

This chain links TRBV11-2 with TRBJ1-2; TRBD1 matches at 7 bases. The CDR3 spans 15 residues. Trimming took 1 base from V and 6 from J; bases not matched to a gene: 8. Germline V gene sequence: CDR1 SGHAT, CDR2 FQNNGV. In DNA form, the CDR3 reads TGTGCCAGCAGCTTAGTTTCCCAGGGGGTAAATGGCTACACCTTC. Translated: CASSLVSQGVNGYTF. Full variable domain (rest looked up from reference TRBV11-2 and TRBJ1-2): EAGVAQSPRYKIIEKRQSVAFWCNPISGHATLYWYQQILGQGPKLLIQFQNNGVVDDSQLPKDRFSAERLKGVDSTLKIQPAKLEDSAVYLCASSLVSQGVNGYTFGSGTRLTVV.